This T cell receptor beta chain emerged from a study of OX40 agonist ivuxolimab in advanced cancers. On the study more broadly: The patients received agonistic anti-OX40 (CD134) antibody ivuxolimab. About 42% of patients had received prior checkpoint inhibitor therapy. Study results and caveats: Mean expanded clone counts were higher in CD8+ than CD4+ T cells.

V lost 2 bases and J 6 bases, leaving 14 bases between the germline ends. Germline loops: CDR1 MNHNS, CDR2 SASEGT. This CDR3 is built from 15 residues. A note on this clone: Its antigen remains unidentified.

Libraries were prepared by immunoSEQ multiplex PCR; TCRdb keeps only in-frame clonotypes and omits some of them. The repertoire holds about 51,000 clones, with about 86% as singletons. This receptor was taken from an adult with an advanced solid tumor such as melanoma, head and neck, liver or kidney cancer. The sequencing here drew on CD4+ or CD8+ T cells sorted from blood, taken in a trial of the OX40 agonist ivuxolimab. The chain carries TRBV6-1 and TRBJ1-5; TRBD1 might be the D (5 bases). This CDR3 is CASSELGVRGQPQHF. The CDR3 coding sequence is TGTGCCAGCAGTGAATTGGGGGTTAGAGGTCAGCCCCAGCATTTT.